One sample yielded the 13 T cell receptor beta chains listed below, sequenced in a study of OX40 agonist ivuxolimab in advanced cancers. Measured with immunoSEQ multiplex PCR; TCRdb has only the in-frame clones, and not every one. Among about 28,000 clones listed, 81% were seen once. Sequencing used CD4+ or CD8+ T cells sorted from blood, obtained in a trial of the OX40 agonist ivuxolimab. All receptors derive from an adult with an advanced solid tumor such as melanoma, head and neck, liver or kidney cancer.

This chain uses TRBV6-5 with TRBJ2-7; D is perhaps TRBD1 or TRBD2 (5 bases each). The germline V gene has CDR1 MNHEY and CDR2 SVGAGI. V lost 0 bases, J lost 2 bases, and 8 bases lay in between. The CDR3 covers 14 residues. The CDR3: CASSYSGDTYEQYF. The DNA of the CDR3 is TGTGCCAGCAGTTACTCGGGGGATACCTACGAGCAGTACTTC.

This clone showed up just a few times. The rearrangement uses TRBV30 and TRBJ2-5; unclear D gene. The germline V gene has CDR1 GTSNPN and CDR2 SVGIG (reference sequence). V was trimmed by 1 base and J by 5 bases, leaving 8 bases between them. The CDR3 is 12 amino acids. The CDR3 spells CAWSEAWETQYF. CDR3 nucleotide sequence: TGTGCCTGGAGTGAGGCATGGGAGACCCAGTACTTC.

The V and J genes are TRBV7-9 and TRBJ2-7; 8 bases are shared with TRBD1. CDR3 length equals 19 residues. V lost 1 base to trimming and J lost 0 bases; unmatched junction nucleotides: 14. The germline gives CDR1 SEHNR, CDR2 FQNEAQ (reference sequence). In DNA, the CDR3 is TGTGCCAGCAGCTTAGTGTCGGGGCAGGGGGCTCCAATCTCCTACGAGCAGTACTTC. Protein product: CASSLVSGQGAPISYEQYF.

This rearrangement joins TRBV28 to TRBJ2-5; 9 nucleotides align to TRBD2. CDR1 MDHEN and CDR2 SYDVKM come from the germline V gene. There are 14 residues in the CDR3. With V trimmed by 2 bases and J by 5 bases, 3 bases remained unmatched. CDR3 residues: CASSLAGGAETQYF. In DNA form, the CDR3 reads TGTGCCAGCAGTTTAGCGGGAGGGGCGGAGACCCAGTACTTC.

The rearrangement links TRBV27 to TRBJ1-5; D perhaps matches TRBD1 (5 bases). Per germline, CDR1 MNHEY and CDR2 SMNVEV (reference sequence). V gave up 5 bases and J gave up 7 bases, with 15 bases separating them. This CDR3 has 14 residues. This chain's CDR3 is CASSPTRQYQPQHF. In nucleotides, the CDR3 is TGTGCCAGCAGTCCAACAAGACAGTACCAGCCCCAGCATTTT.

This chain connects TRBV10-1 to TRBJ2-7; TRBD2 might be the D (6 bases). The CDR3 loop spans 14 amino acids. The V end was cut by 3 bases, the J end by 0 bases, with 9 bases between. Germline loops: CDR1 WNHNN, CDR2 SYGVQD (reference sequence). The CDR3 DNA reads TGCGCCAGCAGTGACGCGGGGAGCTCCTACGAGCAGTACTTC. Amino acids: CASSDAGSSYEQYF.

The chain has TRBV5-6 and TRBJ2-5, with TRBD1 matching over 10 bases. The CDR3 extends over 15 amino acids. V shed 3 bases and J 4 bases; nucleotides not matched to a gene: 6. Germline CDR1 SGHDT, CDR2 YYEEEE. In DNA form, the CDR3 reads TGTGCCAGCAGCTCGGGGACAGGGGAACTAGAGACCCAGTACTTC. Amino acids: CASSSGTGELETQYF.

J is TRBJ2-6 and V is TRBV10-3; perhaps TRBD1 as D (6 bases). Germline CDR1 and CDR2: ENHRY and SYGVKD. The V end was cut by 5 bases, the J end by 0 bases, with 17 bases between. CDR3 length equals 18 residues. The CDR3 coding sequence is TGTGCCATCAGTCCCCGACAGGATACGATCTCTGGGGCCAACGTCCTGACTTTC. Translated, it gives CAISPRQDTISGANVLTF.

This clone occurred once. This chain links TRBV6-5 with TRBJ1-2; tentative D call: TRBD1 (5 bases). Germline V gene data show CDR1 as MNHEY and CDR2 as SVGAGI. The V gene lost 7 bases and the J gene lost 2 bases, with 17 bases spanning the gap. The CDR3 contains 15 residues. In DNA form, the CDR3 reads TGTGCCAGCACTAACCCCCGGGGGGTCAACTATGGCTACACCTTC. It yields the protein CASTNPRGVNYGYTF.

The rearrangement links TRBV28 to TRBJ1-2; 9 nucleotides line up with TRBD1. From germline, CDR1 is MDHEN and CDR2 SYDVKM. The CDR3 extends over 12 amino acids. V trimming: 6 bases; J trimming: 7 bases; junction bases outside the gene matches: 3. CDR3 sequence (DNA): TGTGCCAGCAGGAACAGGGGGCTTGGCTACACCTTC. Its translation: CASRNRGLGYTF.

This clone has only a few counts. The chain carries TRBV18 and TRBJ2-7; a possible D gene is TRBD2 (6 bases). Germline V gene sequence: CDR1 KGHSH, CDR2 LQKENI. The germline V and J ends were trimmed by 6 bases and 1 base, with 16 bases remaining between them. The CDR3 consists of 15 residues. This CDR3 is CASSPVGRSSYEQYF. DNA of the CDR3: TGTGCCAGCTCCCCCGTTGGGAGGAGTTCCTACGAGCAGTACTTC.

This clone was counted between two and nine times. This chain connects TRBV9 to TRBJ2-3; 8 nucleotides align to TRBD1. The CDR3 contains 17 residues. Germline V gives CDR1 SGDLS, CDR2 YYNGEE. V shed 4 bases and J 2 bases; nucleotides not matched to a gene: 12. The CDR3 loop is CASSSPGGESLTDTQYF. The CDR3 nucleotides are TGTGCCAGCAGCAGTCCAGGGGGCGAAAGCCTCACAGATACGCAGTATTTT.

This CDR3 is CASTSGGELFF. CDR3 nucleotide sequence: TGTGCCAGCACCTCGGGCGGGGAGCTGTTTTTT. The chain employs TRBV27 and TRBJ2-2; D is ambiguous. Per germline, CDR1 MNHEY and CDR2 SMNVEV (reference sequence). The V end lost 7 bases, the J end lost 7 bases, and 7 bases lay between the germline ends. This CDR3 is 11 amino acids long.